This T cell receptor (beta chain) is from a study of blood T cell repertoires in COVID-19. Study-level background: Samples came from the United States, Italy and Spain, spanning acute and convalescent COVID-19.

Sequencing was performed with immunoSEQ multiplex PCR; in TCRdb, only in-frame clones are kept and a portion is missing. In the table there are just under 70,000 clones, roughly 88% of which are singletons. The CDR3 spans 12 residues. CDR1 SEHNR and CDR2 FQNEAQ come from the germline V gene (reference sequence). Deletions cut 3 bases from V and 4 bases from J, with 6 bases between. This clone was picked up a small number of times. The TCR was taken from a man between 25 and 39 years old with acute or convalescent COVID-19. This chain joins TRBV7-9 and TRBJ1-2; D might be TRBD1 (5 bases). Sequencing was done on a sample of peripheral blood. In nucleotides, the CDR3 is TGTGCCAGCAGCTTCGACAGCTATGGCTACACCTTC. This sequence encodes CASSFDSYGYTF.